These 15 T cell receptor beta chains came from one sample sequenced in a study of blood T cell repertoires in COVID-19. Some clones are missing from TCRdb's copy, which holds only in-frame ones; the method was immunoSEQ multiplex PCR. The table has about 44,000 clones, 89% seen once. The specimen sequenced was peripheral blood. All receptors derive from a man aged 65 to 79 with active COVID-19.

The V and J genes are TRBV18 and TRBJ1-1, with a weak D call TRBD1 (5 bases). The CDR3 is made up of 14 amino acids. V was shortened by 4 bases and J by 5 bases, with 14 bases between the two germline ends. CDR1 and CDR2 (germline): KGHSH, LQKENI. CDR3 in DNA: TGTGCCAGCTCACTTTCCAGGGAGGGGACTGAAGCTTTCTTT. This encodes CASSLSREGTEAFF.

J is TRBJ1-1 and V is TRBV5-1; TRBD1 matches at 7 bases. Germline trimming cut 4 bases from V and 0 bases from J; bases unmatched to any gene: 12. CDR1 SGHRS and CDR2 YFSETQ come from the germline V gene. CDR3 length equals 17 residues. CDR3 bases: TGCGCCAGCAGCCTACGGACAGGCTCCGTTGTGAACACTGAAGCTTTCTTT. Translating gives CASSLRTGSVVNTEAFF. The entire variable domain, with the rest obtained from reference TRBV5-1 and TRBJ1-1, is as follows: KAGVTQTPRYLIKTRGQQVTLSCSPISGHRSVSWYQQTPGQGLQFLFEYFSETQRNKGNFPGRFSGRQFSNSRSEMNVSTLELGDSALYLCASSLRTGSVVNTEAFFGQGTRLTVV.

This clone was picked up a small number of times. V usage is TRBV5-6 and J usage is TRBJ1-5; D is unresolved. V lost 2 bases and J lost 3, with 9 bases in between. CDR3 length: 14 amino acids. Germline CDR1 and CDR2: SGHDT and YYEEEE. CDR3 sequence (DNA): TGTGCCAGCAGCTTTTTTGAGGTCAATCAGCCCCAGCATTTT. Translating gives CASSFFEVNQPQHF.

This clone was detected a few times. The V and J genes are TRBV7-3 and TRBJ2-7; D is possibly TRBD2 (5 bases). V shed 2 bases and J shed 4 bases, with 9 bases lying between them. Looked up from germline, CDR1 is SGHTA and CDR2 is FQGTGA. The CDR3 length is 13 residues. CDR3 DNA sequence: TGTGCCAGCAGCTTACGGGAACTATACGAGCAGTACTTC. Translating it yields CASSLRELYEQYF.

This chain links TRBV9 with TRBJ2-1, with 12 nucleotides matching TRBD2. CDR3 size: 15 residues. V trimming: 3 bases; J trimming: 10 bases; junction bases outside the gene matches: 8. Germline V gene data show CDR1 as SGDLS and CDR2 as YYNGEE. The CDR3 DNA sequence: TGTGCCAGCAGCGGACCTAGCGGGGGGGCACCCGAGCAGTTCTTC. As protein: CASSGPSGGAPEQFF.

The J gene is TRBJ1-5, the V gene TRBV5-1; 9 positions match TRBD1. Germline trimming cut 4 bases from V and 5 bases from J; bases unmatched to any gene: 7. Germline V CDR1 and CDR2: SGHRS, YFSETQ. The CDR3 runs 15 residues. CDR3 sequence: CASSSTGGVDQPQHF. The CDR3 DNA reads TGCGCCAGCAGCAGCACAGGGGGCGTAGATCAGCCCCAGCATTTT.

The chain is built from TRBV6-1 and TRBJ2-1, with 11 nucleotides matching TRBD2. The germline V gene has CDR1 MNHNS and CDR2 SASEGT. J was trimmed by 1 base and V by 1 base; bases with no gene match: 6. The CDR3 totals 18 residues. CDR3 protein: CASSEDPSGGPSYNEQFF. DNA for the CDR3: TGTGCCAGCAGTGAAGATCCTAGCGGGGGGCCTTCCTACAATGAGCAGTTCTTC.

This chain links TRBV2 with TRBJ2-3; 10 bases are shared with TRBD2. Germline V lookup: CDR1 SNHLY, CDR2 FYNNEI. J lost 2 bases, V lost 4 bases, and 3 bases had no gene match. The CDR3 loop spans 15 amino acids. CDR3 DNA sequence: TGTGCCAGCAGTGGTAGCGGGGGGCCCACAGATACGCAGTATTTT. This gives the protein CASSGSGGPTDTQYF.

The rearrangement links TRBV5-4 to TRBJ2-5; possible D gene TRBD2, 5 bases. The CDR3 length is 16 residues. Germline assignment: CDR1 SGHNT and CDR2 YYREEE (reference sequence). The V and J ends lost 4 bases and 3 bases respectively, with 19 bases between them. DNA for the CDR3: TGTGCCAGCAGCGGGTCATTGAGGGTGCAGGAAGAGACCCAGTACTTC. Translating it yields CASSGSLRVQEETQYF.

The J gene is TRBJ1-2, the V gene TRBV28; D is possibly TRBD1 (6 bases). The CDR3 length is 13 residues. Germline V CDR1 and CDR2: MDHEN, SYDVKM. V gave up 7 bases and J gave up 4 bases, with 13 bases separating them. The CDR3 reads CASTNSGAYGYTF. The DNA of the CDR3 is TGTGCCAGCACCAACTCAGGGGCCTATGGCTACACCTTC.

The chain recombines TRBV7-9 with TRBJ1-6; D is perhaps TRBD1 (6 bases). The CDR3 length is 13 residues. V dropped 6 bases and J dropped 7 bases, with 10 bases sitting between them. Germline CDR1 SEHNR, CDR2 FQNEAQ (reference sequence). The CDR3 bases are TGTGCCAGCAGTCTAACAGGGAATTCACCCCTCCACTTT. Protein: CASSLTGNSPLHF. Looking up the rest from reference TRBV7-9 and TRBJ1-6 gives the full variable domain: DTGVSQNPRHKITKRGQNVTFRCDPISEHNRLYWYRQTLGQGPEFLTYFQNEAQLEKSRLLSDRFSAERPKGSFSTLEIQRTEQGDSAMYLCASSLTGNSPLHFGNGTRLTVT.

CDR3 bases: TGTGCCAGCAGTTACCCGACAGGGAGAGTTCAGCCCCAGCATTTT. It translates to CASSYPTGRVQPQHF. The chain joins TRBV6-5 to TRBJ1-5, with 7 bases fitting TRBD1. Germline loops: CDR1 MNHEY, CDR2 SVGAGI. J gave up 6 bases and V 2 bases, and 7 bases lay outside the gene matches. The CDR3 totals 15 residues.

DNA for the CDR3: TGTGCGGTGACTAGCGGGGGGAGCTCCTACAATGAGCAGTTCTTC. This sequence encodes CAVTSGGSSYNEQFF. J is TRBJ2-1 and V is TRBV28; TRBD2 aligns across 13 bases. The CDR3 is 15 residues long. Germline CDR1 MDHEN, CDR2 SYDVKM.

The chain uses TRBV29-1 and TRBJ1-5; 8 bases fit TRBD1. The CDR3 is 13 amino acids. Germline CDR1 reads SQVTM; CDR2 reads ANQGSEA. J lost 2 bases, V lost 6 bases, and 3 bases had no gene match. In nucleotides, the CDR3 is TGCAGCGTCCGGACAGGGCGCAATCAGCCCCAGCATTTT. This codes for CSVRTGRNQPQHF. Full variable domain (rest looked up from reference TRBV29-1 and TRBJ1-5): SAVISQKPSRDICQRGTSLTIQCQVDSQVTMMFWYRQQPGQSLTLIATANQGSEATYESGFVIDKFPISRPNLTFSTLTVSNMSPEDSSIYLCSVRTGRNQPQHFGDGTRLSIL.

The CDR3 nucleotides read TGTGCCACCAGCAGGAGACAGGGCATCTCTGGAAACACCATATATTTT. Translated, it gives CATSRRQGISGNTIYF. This chain links TRBV15 with TRBJ1-3; TRBD1 matches 7 bases. J gave up 0 bases and V 3 bases, and 5 bases lay outside the gene matches. Germline V gene data show CDR1 as LNHNV and CDR2 as YYDKDF (reference sequence). CDR3 length: 16 amino acids.